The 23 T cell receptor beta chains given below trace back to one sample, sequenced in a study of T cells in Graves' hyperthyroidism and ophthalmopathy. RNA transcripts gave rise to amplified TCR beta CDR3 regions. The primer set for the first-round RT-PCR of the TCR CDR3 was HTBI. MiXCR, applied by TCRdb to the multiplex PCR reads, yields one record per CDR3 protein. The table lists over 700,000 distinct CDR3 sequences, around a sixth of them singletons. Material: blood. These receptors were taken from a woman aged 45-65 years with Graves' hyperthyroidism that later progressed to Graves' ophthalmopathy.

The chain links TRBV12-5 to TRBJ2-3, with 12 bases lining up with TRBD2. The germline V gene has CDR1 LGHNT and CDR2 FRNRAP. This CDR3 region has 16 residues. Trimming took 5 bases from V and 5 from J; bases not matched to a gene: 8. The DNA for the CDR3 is TGTGCTAGTGGTACGACTAGCGGGGGTATCGGAGATACGCAGTATTTT. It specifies CASGTTSGGIGDTQYF.

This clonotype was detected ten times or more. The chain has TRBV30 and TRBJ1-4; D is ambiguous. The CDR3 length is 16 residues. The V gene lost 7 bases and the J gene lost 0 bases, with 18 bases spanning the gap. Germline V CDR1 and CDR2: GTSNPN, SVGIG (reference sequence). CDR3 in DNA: TGTGCCTCCTCAACCTCCCCGAGCGCAACTAATGAAAAACTGTTTTTT. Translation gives CASSTSPSATNEKLFF.

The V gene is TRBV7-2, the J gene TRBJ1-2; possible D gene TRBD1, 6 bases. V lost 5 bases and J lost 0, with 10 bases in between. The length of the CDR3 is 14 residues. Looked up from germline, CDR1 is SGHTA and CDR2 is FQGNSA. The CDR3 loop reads CASSPNRANYGYTF. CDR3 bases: TGTGCCAGCAGCCCGAACAGGGCTAACTATGGCTACACCTTC.

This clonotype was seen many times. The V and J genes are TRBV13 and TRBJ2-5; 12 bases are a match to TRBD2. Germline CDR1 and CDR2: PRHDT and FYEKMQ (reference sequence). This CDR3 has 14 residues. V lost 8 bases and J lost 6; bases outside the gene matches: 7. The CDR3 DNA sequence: TGTGCCAGCCGGCGGACTAGCGGGGAGCAGACCCAGTACTTC. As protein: CASRRTSGEQTQYF.

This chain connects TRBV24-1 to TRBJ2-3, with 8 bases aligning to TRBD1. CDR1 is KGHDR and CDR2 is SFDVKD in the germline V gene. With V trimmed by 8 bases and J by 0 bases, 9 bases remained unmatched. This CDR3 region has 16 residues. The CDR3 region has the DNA TGTGCCACCACCGAAACTGGACAGGGAAGCACAGATACGCAGTATTTT. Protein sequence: CATTETGQGSTDTQYF.

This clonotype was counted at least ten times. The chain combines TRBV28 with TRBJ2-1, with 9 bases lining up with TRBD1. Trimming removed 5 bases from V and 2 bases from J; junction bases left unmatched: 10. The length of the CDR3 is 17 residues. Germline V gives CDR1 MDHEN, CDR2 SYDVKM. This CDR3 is CASSGRTGTGTYNEQFF. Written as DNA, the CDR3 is TGTGCCAGCAGTGGGAGGACCGGGACAGGGACCTACAATGAGCAGTTCTTC.

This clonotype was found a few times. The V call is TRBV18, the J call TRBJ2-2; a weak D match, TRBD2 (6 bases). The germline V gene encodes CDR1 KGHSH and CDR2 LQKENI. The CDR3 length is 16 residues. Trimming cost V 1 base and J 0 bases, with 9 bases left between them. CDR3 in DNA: TGTGCCAGCTCACCACAAGGGACTTCGAACACCGGGGAGCTGTTTTTT. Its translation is CASSPQGTSNTGELFF.

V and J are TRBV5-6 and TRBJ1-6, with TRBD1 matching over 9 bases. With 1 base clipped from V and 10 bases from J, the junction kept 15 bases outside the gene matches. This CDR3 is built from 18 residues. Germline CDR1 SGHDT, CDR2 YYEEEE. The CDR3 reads CASSLQEQGAGIGSPLHF. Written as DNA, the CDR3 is TGTGCCAGCAGCTTGCAGGAACAGGGGGCGGGTATCGGCTCACCCCTCCACTTT.

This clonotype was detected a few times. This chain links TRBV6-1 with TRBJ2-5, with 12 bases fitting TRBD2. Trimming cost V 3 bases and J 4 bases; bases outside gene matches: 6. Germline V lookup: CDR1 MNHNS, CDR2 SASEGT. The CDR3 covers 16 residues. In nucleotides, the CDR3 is TGTGCCAGCAGTGATTCCCTGACTAGCGGGGGAGAGACCCAGTACTTC. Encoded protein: CASSDSLTSGGETQYF.

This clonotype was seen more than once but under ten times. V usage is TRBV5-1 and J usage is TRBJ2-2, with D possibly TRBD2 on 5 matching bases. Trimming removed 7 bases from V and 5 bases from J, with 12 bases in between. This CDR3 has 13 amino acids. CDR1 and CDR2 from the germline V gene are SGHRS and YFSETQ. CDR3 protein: CASVERRTGELFF. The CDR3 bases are TGCGCCAGCGTTGAAAGGAGGACCGGGGAGCTGTTTTTT. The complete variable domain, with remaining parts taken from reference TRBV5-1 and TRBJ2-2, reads KAGVTQTPRYLIKTRGQQVTLSCSPISGHRSVSWYQQTPGQGLQFLFEYFSETQRNKGNFPGRFSGRQFSNSRSEMNVSTLELGDSALYLCASVERRTGELFFGEGSRLTVL.

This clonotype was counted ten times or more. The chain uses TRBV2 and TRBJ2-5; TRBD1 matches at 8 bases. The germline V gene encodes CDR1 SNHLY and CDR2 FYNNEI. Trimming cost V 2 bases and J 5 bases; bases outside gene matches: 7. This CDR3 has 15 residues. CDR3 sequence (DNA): TGTGCCAGCAGTGAAAAAACAGGGGGTGCGGAGACCCAGTACTTC. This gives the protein CASSEKTGGAETQYF.

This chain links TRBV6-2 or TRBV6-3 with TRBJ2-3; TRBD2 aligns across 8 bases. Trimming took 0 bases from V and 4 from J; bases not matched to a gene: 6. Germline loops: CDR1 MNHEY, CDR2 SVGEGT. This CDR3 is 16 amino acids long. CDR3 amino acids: CASSYSGGGSADTQYF. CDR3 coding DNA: TGTGCCAGCAGTTACTCTGGCGGGGGGTCGGCAGATACGCAGTATTTT.

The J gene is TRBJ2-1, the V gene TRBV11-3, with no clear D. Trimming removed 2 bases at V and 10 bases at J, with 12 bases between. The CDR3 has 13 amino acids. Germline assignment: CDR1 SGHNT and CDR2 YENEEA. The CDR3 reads CASSLSGNMEQFF. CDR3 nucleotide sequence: TGTGCCAGCAGCTTATCGGGTAATATGGAGCAGTTCTTC.

Written as DNA, the CDR3 is TGTGCCAGCAGCGTAGTGGGGGACAGGGGGTACAATGAGCAGTTCTTC. As protein: CASSVVGDRGYNEQFF. This sequence joins TRBV9 and TRBJ2-1, with 11 bases matching TRBD1. Germline V gene lookup returns CDR1 SGDLS and CDR2 YYNGEE. CDR3 length: 16 residues. The trim removed 0 bases at V and 4 bases at J, leaving 3 bases unmatched.

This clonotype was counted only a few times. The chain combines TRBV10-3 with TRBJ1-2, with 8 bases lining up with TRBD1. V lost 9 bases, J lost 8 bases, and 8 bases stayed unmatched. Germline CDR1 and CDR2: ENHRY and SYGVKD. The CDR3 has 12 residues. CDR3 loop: CAMSGQGLGYTF. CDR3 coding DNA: TGTGCCATGTCAGGACAGGGCTTGGGCTACACCTTC.

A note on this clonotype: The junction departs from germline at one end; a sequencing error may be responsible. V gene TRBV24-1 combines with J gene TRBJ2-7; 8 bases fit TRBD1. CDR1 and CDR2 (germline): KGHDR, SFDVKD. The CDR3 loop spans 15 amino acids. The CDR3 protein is CATSDRTGSSCEQYF. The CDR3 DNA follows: TGTGCCACCAGTGATCGGACAGGGAGCTCCTGCGAGCAGTACTTC.

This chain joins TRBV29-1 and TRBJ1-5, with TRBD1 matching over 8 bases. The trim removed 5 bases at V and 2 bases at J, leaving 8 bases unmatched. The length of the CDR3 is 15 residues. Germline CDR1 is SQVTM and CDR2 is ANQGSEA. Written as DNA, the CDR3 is TGCAGCGTTTCTGCGACAGGGGCTGGCAATCAGCCCCAGCATTTT. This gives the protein CSVSATGAGNQPQHF.

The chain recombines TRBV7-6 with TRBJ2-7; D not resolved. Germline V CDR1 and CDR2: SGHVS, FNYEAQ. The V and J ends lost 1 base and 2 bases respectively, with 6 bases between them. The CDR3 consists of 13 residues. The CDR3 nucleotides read TGTGCCAGCAGCTTAGTTCCTACCTACGAGCAGTACTTC. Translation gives CASSLVPTYEQYF.

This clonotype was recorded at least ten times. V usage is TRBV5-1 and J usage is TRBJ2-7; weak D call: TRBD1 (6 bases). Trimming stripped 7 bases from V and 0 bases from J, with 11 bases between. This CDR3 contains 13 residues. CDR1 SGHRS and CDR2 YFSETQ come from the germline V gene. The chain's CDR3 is CASGRQDSYEQYF. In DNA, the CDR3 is TGCGCCAGCGGCAGACAGGACTCCTACGAGCAGTACTTC.

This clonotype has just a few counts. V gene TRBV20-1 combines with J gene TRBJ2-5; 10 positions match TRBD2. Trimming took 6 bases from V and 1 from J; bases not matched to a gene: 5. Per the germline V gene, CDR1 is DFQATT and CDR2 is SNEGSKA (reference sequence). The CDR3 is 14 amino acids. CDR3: CSAKLAGLQETQYF. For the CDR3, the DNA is TGCAGTGCCAAACTAGCGGGGCTCCAAGAGACCCAGTACTTC.

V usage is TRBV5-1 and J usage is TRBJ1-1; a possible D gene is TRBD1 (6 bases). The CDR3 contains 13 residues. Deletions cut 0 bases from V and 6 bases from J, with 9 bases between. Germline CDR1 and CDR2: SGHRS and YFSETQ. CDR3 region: CASSLGRTAEAFF. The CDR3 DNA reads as TGCGCCAGCAGCTTGGGTAGGACAGCTGAAGCTTTCTTT.

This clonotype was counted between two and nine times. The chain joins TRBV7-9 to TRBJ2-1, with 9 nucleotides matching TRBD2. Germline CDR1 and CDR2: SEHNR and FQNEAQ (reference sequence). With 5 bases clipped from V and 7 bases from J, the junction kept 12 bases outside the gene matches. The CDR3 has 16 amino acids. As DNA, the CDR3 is TGTGCCAGCAGCCCTCTAGTCGCGGGGGGGCTAAATGAGCAGTTCTTC. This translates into CASSPLVAGGLNEQFF.

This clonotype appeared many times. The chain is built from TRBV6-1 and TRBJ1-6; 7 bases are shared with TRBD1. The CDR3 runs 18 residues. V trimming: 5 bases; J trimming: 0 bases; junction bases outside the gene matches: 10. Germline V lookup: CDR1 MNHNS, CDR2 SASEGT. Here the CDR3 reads CASSTYRDSFSYNSPLHF. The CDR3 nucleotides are TGTGCCAGCAGTACATACCGGGACAGTTTCTCCTATAATTCACCCCTCCACTTT.